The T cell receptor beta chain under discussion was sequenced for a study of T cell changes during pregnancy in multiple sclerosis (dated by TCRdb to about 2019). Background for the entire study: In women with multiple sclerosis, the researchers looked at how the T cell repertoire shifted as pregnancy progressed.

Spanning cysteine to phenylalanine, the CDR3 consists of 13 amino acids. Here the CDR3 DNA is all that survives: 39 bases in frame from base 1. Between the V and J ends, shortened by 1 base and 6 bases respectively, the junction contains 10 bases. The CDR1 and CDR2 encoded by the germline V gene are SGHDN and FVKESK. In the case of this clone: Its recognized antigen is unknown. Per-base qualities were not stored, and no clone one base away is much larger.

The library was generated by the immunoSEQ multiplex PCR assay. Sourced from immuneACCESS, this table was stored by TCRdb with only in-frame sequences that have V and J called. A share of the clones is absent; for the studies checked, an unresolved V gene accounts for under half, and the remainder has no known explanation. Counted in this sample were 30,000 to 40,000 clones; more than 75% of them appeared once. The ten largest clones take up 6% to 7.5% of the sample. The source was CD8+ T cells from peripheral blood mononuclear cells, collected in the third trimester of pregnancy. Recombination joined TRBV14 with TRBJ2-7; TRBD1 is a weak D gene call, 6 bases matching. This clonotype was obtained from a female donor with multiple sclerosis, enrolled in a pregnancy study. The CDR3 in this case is CASSQGWGLEQYF. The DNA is TGTGCCAGCAGCCAAGGATGGGGGCTCGAGCAGTACTTC.